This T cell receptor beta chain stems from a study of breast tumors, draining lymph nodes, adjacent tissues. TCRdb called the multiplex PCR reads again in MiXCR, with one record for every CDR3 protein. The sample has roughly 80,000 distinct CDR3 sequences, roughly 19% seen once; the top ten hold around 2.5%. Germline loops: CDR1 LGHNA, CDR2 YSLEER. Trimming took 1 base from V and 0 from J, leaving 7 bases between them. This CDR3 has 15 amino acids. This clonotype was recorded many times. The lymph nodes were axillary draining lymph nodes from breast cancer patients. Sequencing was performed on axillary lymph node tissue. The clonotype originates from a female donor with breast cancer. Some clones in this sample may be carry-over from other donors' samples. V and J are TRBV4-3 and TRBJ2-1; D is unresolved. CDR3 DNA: TGCGCCAGCAGCCAAGGGGCGAACTCCTACAATGAGCAGTTCTTC. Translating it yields CASSQGANSYNEQFF.